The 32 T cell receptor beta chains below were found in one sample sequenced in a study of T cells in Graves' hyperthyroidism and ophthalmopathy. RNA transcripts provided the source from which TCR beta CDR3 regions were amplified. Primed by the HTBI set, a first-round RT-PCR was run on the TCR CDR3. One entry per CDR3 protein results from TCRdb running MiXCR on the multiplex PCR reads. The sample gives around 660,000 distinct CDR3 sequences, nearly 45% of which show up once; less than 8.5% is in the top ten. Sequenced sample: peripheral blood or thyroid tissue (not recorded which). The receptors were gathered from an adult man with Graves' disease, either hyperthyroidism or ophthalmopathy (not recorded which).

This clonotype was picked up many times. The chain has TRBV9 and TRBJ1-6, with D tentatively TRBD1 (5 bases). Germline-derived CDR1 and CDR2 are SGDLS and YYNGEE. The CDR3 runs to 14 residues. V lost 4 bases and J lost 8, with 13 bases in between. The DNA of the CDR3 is TGTGCCAGCAGCCGCAGGGCTCGGGATTCACCCCTCCACTTT. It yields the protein CASSRRARDSPLHF.

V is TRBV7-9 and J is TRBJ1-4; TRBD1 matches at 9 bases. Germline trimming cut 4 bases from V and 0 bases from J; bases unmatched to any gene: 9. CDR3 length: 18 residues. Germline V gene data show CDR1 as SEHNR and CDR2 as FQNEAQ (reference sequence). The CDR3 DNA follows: TGTGCCAGCAGCTCCGACAGGGGGGTTCAGCCAACTAATGAAAAACTGTTTTTT. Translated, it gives CASSSDRGVQPTNEKLFF.

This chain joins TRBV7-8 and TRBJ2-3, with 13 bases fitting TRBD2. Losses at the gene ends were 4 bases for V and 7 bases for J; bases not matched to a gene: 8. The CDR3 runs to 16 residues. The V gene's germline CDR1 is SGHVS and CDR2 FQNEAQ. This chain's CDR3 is CASSSGGTSGAYTQYF. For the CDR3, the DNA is TGTGCCAGCAGCTCTGGCGGGACTAGCGGGGCCTATACGCAGTATTTT.

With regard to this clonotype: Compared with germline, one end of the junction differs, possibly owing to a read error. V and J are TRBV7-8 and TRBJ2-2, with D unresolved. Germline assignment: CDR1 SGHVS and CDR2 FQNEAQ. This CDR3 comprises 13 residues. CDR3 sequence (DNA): TGCGCCAGCAGCCTAACCGCGACAGGGGAGCTGTTTTTT. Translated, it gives CASSLTATGELFF. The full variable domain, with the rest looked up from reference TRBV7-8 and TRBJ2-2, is GAGVSQSPRYKVAKRGQDVALRCDPISGHVSLFWYQQALGQGPEFLTYFQNEAQLDKSGLPSDRFFAERPEGSVSTLKIQRTQQEDSAVYLCASSLTATGELFFGEGSRLTVL.

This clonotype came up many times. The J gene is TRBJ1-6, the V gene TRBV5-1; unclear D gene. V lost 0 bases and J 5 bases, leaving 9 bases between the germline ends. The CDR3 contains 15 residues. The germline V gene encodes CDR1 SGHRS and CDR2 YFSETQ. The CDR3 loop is CASSLDGRDNSPLHF. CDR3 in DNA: TGCGCCAGCAGCTTGGACGGTCGCGATAATTCACCCCTCCACTTT.

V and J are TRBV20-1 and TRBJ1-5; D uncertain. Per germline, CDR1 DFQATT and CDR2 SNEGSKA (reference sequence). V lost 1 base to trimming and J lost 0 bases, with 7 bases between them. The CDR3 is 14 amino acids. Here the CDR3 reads CSARGALSNQPQHF. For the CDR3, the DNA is TGCAGTGCTAGAGGGGCACTTAGCAATCAGCCCCAGCATTTT.

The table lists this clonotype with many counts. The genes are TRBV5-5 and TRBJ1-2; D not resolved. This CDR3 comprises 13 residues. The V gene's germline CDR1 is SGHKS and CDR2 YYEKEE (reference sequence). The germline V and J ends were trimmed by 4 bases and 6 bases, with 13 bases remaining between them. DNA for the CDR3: TGTGCCAGCAGCGTGGGGATGTGGGATGGCTACACCTTC. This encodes CASSVGMWDGYTF.

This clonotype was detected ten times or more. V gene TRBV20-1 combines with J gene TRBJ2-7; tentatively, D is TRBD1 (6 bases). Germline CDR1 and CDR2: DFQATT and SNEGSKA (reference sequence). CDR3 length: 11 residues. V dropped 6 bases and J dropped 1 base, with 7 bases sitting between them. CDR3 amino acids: CSAGQSYEQYF. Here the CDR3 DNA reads TGCAGTGCCGGACAGTCCTACGAGCAGTACTTC.

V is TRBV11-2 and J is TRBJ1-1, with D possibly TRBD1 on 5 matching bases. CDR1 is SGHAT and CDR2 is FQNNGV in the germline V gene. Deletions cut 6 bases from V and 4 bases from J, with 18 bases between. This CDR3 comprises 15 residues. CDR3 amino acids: CASSVVGGSGTEAFF. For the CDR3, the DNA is TGTGCCAGCAGTGTAGTCGGGGGATCGGGCACTGAAGCTTTCTTT.

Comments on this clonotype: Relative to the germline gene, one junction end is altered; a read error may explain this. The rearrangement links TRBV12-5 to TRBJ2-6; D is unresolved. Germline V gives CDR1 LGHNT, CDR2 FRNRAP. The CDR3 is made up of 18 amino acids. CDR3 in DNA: TGTGCTAATGGTTTGGTTTCTCTAGGGTCCTCTGGGGCCAACGTCCTGACTTTC. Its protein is CANGLVSLGSSGANVLTF.

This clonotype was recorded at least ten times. The CDR3 is CSVVGASGAYEQYF. CDR3 DNA sequence: TGCAGCGTTGTAGGGGCTAGCGGGGCCTACGAGCAGTACTTC. This chain joins TRBV29-1 and TRBJ2-7, with 9 bases lining up with TRBD2. CDR3 length: 14 amino acids. V trimming: 4 bases; J trimming: 2 bases; junction bases outside the gene matches: 6. The V gene's germline CDR1 is SQVTM and CDR2 ANQGSEA.

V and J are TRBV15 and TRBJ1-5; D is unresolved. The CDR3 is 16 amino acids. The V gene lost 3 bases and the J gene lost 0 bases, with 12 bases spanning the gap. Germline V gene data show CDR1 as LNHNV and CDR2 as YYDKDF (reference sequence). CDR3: CATSSLVPSSNQPQHF. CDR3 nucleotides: TGTGCCACCAGCAGCTTGGTACCGAGTAGCAATCAGCCCCAGCATTTT.

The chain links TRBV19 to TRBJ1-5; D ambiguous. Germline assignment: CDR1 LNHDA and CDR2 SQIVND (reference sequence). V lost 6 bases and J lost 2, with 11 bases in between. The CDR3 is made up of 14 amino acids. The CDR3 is CASRVGGGNQPQHF. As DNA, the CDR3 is TGTGCCAGTAGAGTGGGCGGGGGCAATCAGCCCCAGCATTTT.

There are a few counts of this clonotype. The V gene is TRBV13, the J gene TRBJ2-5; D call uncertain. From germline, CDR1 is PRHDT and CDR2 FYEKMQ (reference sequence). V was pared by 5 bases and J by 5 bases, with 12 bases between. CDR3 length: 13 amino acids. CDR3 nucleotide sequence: TGTGCCAGCAGCCCCTTGGAAGGGGAGACCCAGTACTTC. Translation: CASSPLEGETQYF.

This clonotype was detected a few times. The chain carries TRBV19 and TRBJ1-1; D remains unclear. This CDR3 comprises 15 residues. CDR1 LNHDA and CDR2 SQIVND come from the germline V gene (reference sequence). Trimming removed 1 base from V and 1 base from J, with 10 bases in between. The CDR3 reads CASSIVPGWNTEAFF. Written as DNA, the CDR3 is TGTGCCAGTAGTATAGTCCCGGGCTGGAACACTGAAGCTTTCTTT.

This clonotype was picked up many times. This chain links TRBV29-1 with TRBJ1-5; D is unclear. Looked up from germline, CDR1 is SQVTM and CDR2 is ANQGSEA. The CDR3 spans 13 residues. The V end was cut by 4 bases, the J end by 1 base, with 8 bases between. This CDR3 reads CSVGFDSNQPQHF. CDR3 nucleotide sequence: TGCAGCGTTGGATTTGACAGCAATCAGCCCCAGCATTTT.

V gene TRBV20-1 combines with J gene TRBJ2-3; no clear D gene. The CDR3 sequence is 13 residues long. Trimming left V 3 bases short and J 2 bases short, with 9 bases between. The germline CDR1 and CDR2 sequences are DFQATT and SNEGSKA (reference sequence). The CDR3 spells CSASQELTDTQYF. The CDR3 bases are TGCAGTGCTAGCCAGGAGCTCACAGATACGCAGTATTTT.

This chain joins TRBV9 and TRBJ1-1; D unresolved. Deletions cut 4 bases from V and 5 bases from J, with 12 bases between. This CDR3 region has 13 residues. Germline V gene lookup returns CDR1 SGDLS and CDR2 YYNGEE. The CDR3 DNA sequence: TGTGCCAGCAGCTTAAGTGTCCGAACTGAAGCTTTCTTT. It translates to CASSLSVRTEAFF.

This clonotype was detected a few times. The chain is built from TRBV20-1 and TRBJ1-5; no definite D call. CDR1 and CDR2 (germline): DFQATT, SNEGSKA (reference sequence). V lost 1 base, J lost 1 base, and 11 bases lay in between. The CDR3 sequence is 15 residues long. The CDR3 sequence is CSARAYLISNQPQHF. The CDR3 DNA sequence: TGCAGTGCTAGAGCCTACCTGATCAGCAATCAGCCCCAGCATTTT.

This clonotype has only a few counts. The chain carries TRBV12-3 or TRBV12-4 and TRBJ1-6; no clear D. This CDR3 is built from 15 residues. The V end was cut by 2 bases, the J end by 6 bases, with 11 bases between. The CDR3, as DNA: TGTGCCAGCAGTTTAAGGGCCAGCCTTAATTCACCCCTCCACTTT. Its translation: CASSLRASLNSPLHF.

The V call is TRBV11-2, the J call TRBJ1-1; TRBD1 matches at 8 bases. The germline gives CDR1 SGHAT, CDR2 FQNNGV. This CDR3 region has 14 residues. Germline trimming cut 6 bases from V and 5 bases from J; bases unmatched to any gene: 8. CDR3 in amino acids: CASRKQGVGTEAFF. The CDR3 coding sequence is TGTGCCAGCAGAAAACAGGGGGTGGGAACTGAAGCTTTCTTT. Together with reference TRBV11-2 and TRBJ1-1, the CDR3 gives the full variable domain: EAGVAQSPRYKIIEKRQSVAFWCNPISGHATLYWYQQILGQGPKLLIQFQNNGVVDDSQLPKDRFSAERLKGVDSTLKIQPAKLEDSAVYLCASRKQGVGTEAFFGQGTRLTVV.

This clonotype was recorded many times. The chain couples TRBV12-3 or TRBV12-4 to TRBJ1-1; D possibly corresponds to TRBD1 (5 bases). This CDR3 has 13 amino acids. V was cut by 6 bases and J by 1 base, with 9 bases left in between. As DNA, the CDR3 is TGTGCCAGCAGGACCGACAGGAACACTGAAGCTTTCTTT. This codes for CASRTDRNTEAFF.

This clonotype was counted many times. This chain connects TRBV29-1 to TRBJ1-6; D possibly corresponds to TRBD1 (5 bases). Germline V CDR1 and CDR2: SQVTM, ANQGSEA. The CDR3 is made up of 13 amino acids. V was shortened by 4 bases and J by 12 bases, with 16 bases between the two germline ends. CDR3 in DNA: TGCAGCGTTGTAGACCAGGGTTTTGGACCCCTCCACTTT. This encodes CSVVDQGFGPLHF.

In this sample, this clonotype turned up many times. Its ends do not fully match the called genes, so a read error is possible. CDR3 region: CASSHSGLASQTQYF. The CDR3, as DNA: TGTGCCAGCAGTCACTCGGGACTAGCCTCGCAGACCCAGTACTTC. The genes are TRBV6-5 and TRBJ2-5, with 9 nucleotides matching TRBD2. Germline-derived CDR1 and CDR2 are MNHEY and SVGAGI. The CDR3 runs to 15 residues.

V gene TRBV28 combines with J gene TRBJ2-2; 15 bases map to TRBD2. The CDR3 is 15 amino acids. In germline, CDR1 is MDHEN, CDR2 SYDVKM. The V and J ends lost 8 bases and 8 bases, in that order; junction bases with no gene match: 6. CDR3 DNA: TGTGCCAGCCGGCCGGGACTAGCGGGAGGTGGGGAGCTGTTTTTT. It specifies CASRPGLAGGGELFF.

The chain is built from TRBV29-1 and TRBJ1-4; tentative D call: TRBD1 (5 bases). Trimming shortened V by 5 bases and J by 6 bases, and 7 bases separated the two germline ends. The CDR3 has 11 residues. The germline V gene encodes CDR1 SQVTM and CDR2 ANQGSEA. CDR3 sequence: CSVTGDEKLFF. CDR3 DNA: TGCAGCGTTACGGGGGATGAAAAACTGTTTTTT.

CDR3 residues: CASRGTASSGNTIYF. In DNA form, the CDR3 reads TGTGCCAGCAGGGGGACAGCTAGCTCTGGAAACACCATATATTTT. The V call is TRBV6-1, the J call TRBJ1-3; TRBD1 matches 7 bases. Germline assignment: CDR1 MNHNS and CDR2 SASEGT. The length of the CDR3 is 15 residues. V lost 6 bases and J lost 0; bases outside the gene matches: 5.

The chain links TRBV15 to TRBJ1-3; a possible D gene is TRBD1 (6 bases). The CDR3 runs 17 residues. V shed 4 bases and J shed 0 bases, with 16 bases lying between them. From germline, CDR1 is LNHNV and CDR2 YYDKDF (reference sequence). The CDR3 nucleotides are TGTGCCACCAGCACTAGGGGACACGGACTCTCTGGAAACACCATATATTTT. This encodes CATSTRGHGLSGNTIYF. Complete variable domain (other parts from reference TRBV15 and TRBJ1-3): DAMVIQNPRYQVTQFGKPVTLSCSQTLNHNVMYWYQQKSSQAPKLLFHYYDKDFNNEADTPDNFQSRRPNTSFCFLDIRSPGLGDTAMYLCATSTRGHGLSGNTIYFGEGSWLTVV.

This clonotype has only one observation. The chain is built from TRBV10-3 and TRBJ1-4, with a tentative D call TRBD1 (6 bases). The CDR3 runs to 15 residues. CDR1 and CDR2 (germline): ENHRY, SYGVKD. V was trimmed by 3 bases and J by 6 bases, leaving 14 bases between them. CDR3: CAISDHRERDEKLFF. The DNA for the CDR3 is TGTGCCATCAGTGATCACAGGGAGAGGGATGAAAAACTGTTTTTT.

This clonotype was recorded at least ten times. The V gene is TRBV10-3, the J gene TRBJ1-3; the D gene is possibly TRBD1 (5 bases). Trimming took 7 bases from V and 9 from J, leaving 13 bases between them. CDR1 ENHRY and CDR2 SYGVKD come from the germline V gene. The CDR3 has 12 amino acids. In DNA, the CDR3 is TGTGCCATCATTGGGACTCTCGGCACCATATATTTT. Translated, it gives CAIIGTLGTIYF.

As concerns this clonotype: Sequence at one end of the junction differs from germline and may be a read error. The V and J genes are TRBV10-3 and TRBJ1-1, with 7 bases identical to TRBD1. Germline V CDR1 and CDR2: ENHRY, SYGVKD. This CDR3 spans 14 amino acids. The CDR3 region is CASSYSGRGVEAFF. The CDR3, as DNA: TGTGCCAGCAGTTACTCCGGCAGGGGGGTTGAAGCTTTCTTT.

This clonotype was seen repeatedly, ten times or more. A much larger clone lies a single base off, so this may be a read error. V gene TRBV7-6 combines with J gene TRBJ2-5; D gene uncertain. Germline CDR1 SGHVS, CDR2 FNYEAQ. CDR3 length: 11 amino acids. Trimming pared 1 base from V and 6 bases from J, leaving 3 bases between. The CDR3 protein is CASSLEKTQYF. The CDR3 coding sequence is TGTGCCAGCAGCTTAGAAAAGACCCAGTACTTC. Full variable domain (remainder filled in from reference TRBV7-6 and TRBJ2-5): GAGVSQSPRYKVTKRGQDVALRCDPISGHVSLYWYRQALGQGPEFLTYFNYEAQQDKSGLPNDRFSAERPEGSISTLTIQRTEQRDSAMYRCASSLEKTQYFGPGTRLLVL.